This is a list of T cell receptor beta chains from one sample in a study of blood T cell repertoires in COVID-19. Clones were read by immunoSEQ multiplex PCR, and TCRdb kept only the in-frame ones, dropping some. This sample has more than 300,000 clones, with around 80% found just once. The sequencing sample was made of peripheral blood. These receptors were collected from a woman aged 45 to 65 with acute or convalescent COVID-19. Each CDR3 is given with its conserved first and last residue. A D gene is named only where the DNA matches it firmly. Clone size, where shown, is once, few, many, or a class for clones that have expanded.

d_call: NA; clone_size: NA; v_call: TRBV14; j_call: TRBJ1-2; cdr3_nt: TGTGCCAGCAGCCAACACCTAAGCGGGGATGGCTACACCTTC; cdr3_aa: CASSQHLSGDGYTF
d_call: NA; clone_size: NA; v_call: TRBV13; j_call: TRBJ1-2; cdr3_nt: TGTGCCAGCAGCTTAGGAGGCAGGTGGCTCTCTAACTATGGCTACACCTTC; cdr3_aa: CASSLGGRWLSNYGYTF
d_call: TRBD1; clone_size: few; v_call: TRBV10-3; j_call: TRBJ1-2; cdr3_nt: TGTGCCATCAGTGTGGCGGGACAGAACTATGGCTACACCTTC; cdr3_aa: CAISVAGQNYGYTF
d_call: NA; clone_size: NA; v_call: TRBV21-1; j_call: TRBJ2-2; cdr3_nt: TGTGCCAGCTCAAATACTCCGGGACAGGCAAACACCGGGGAGCTGTTTTTT; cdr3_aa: CASSNTPGQANTGELFF
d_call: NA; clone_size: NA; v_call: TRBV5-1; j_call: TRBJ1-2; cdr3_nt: TGCGCCAGCAGCTTGGGGGAGGCCTATGGCTACACCTTC; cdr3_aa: CASSLGEAYGYTF
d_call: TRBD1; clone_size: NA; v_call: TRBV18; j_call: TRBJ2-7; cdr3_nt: TGTGCCAGCTCAGCTGACAGGGGGGGCTACGAGCAGTACTTC; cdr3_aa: CASSADRGGYEQYF
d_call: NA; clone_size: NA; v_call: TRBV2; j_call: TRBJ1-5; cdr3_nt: TGTGCCAGCAGTGAAGCCGGGGGGGCAAATCAGCCCCAGCATTTT; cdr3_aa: CASSEAGGANQPQHF
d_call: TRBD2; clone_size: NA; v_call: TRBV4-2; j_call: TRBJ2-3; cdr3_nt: TGTGCCAGCAGCCGAGGGACTAGCGGGAGCACAGATACGCAGTATTTT; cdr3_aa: CASSRGTSGSTDTQYF
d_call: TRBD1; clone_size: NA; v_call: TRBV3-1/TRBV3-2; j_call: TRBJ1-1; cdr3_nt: TGTGCCAGCAGCCATTCGGGGACAGGAAACACTGAAGCTTTCTTT; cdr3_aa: CASSHSGTGNTEAFF
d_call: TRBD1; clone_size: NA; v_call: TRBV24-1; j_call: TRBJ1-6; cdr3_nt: TGTGCCCCCCGGAACATGACAGGGGCCTCCTATAATTCACCCCTCCACTTT; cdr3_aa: CAPRNMTGASYNSPLHF
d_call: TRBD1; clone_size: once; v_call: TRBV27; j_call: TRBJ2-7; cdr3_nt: TGTGCCAGCAGACTCCAAACAGGGGTAACGTTCTACGAGCAGTACTTC; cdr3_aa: CASRLQTGVTFYEQYF
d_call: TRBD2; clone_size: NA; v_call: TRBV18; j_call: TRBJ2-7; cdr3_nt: TGTGCCAGCTCACGGGGTAGCGGGATCACCTCCTACGAGCAGTACTTC; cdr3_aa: CASSRGSGITSYEQYF
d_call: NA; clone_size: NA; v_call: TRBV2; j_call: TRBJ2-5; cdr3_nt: TGTGCCAGCAGTGAATTCCAGCGCAAAGAGACCCAGTACTTC; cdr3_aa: CASSEFQRKETQYF
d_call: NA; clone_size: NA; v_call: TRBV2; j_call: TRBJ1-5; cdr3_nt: TGTGCCAGCTCACCGGCGGGAAGCAATCAGCCCCAGCATTTT; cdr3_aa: CASSPAGSNQPQHF
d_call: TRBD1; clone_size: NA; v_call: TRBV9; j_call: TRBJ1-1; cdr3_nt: TGTGCCAGCACCTCCGGGACAGGGGCAACCTCAAAGAACACTGAAGCTTTCTTT; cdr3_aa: CASTSGTGATSKNTEAFF
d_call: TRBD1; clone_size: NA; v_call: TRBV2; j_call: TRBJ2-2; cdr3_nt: TGTGCCAGCAGCCCGAACAGGGGGGACACCGGGGAGCTGTTTTTT; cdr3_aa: CASSPNRGDTGELFF
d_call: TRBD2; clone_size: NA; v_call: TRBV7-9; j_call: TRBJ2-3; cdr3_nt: TGTGCCAGCAGCGGACTAGCGGGGGTTACAGATACGCAGTATTTT; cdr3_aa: CASSGLAGVTDTQYF
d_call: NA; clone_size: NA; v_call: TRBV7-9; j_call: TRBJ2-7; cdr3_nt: TGTGCCAGCAGCCTCGATCCCGGGACAAAAGGGACATACGAGCAGTACTTC; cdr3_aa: CASSLDPGTKGTYEQYF
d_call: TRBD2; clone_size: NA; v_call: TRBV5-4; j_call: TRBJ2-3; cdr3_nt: TGTGCCAGCAGCTTTTGGACTAGCGGGGGGGCAAGAGATACGCAGTATTTT; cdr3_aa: CASSFWTSGGARDTQYF
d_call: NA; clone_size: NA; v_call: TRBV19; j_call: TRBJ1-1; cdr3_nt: TGTGCCAGTAGTCGGTTCAGGCAGGGTGCTGAAGCTTTCTTT; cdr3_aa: CASSRFRQGAEAFF
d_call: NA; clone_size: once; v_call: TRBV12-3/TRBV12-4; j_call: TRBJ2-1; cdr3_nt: TGTGCCAGCACCCTCCGGGGAGAGCAGTTCTTC; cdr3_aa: CASTLRGEQFF
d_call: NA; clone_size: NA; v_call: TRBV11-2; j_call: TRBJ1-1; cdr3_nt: TGTGCCAGCAGCGTACAGGAGAACACTGAAGCTTTCTTT; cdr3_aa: CASSVQENTEAFF
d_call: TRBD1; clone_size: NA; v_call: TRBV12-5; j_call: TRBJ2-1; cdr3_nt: TGTGCTAGTGGTTTGGTGCCAGGGACAGGGGCCTACAATGAGCAGTTCTTC; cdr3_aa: CASGLVPGTGAYNEQFF
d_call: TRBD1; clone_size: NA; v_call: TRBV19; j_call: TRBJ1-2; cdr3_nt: TGTGCCAGTAGTATAAGGGGACAGGACCGCTACACCTTC; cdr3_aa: CASSIRGQDRYTF
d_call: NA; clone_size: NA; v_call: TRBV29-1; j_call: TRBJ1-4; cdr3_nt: TGCAGCGTTCTTCAGACAGGCGCGAATGAAAAACTGTTTTTT; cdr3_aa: CSVLQTGANEKLFF
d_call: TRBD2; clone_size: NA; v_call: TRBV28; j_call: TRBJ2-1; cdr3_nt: TGTGCCAGCAGTTTAGCGGGGGGCCCTAGCTCCTACAATGAGCAGTTCTTC; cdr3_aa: CASSLAGGPSSYNEQFF
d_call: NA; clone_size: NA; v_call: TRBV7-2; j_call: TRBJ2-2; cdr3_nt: TGTGCCAGCAGCTACAAGAACACCGGGGAGCTGTTTTTT; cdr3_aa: CASSYKNTGELFF
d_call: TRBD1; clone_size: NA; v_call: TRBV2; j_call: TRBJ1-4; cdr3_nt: TGTGCCAGCGGGACAGGGGTAACTAATGAAAAACTGTTTTTT; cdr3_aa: CASGTGVTNEKLFF
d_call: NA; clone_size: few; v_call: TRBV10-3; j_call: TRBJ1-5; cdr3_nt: TGTGCCATCAGTGACCAGGGTAGCAATCAGCCCCAGCATTTT; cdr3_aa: CAISDQGSNQPQHF
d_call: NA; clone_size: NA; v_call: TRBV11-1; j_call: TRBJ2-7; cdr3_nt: TGTGCCAGCAGCTCTCCGTCGGGGGGCAGTTACGAGCAGTACTTC; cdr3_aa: CASSSPSGGSYEQYF
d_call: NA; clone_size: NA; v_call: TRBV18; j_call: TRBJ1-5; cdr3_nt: TGTGCCAGCTCACCACCGCCAGGTTCCAATCAGCCCCAGCATTTT; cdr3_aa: CASSPPPGSNQPQHF
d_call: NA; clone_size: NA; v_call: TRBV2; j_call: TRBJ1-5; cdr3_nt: TGTGCCAGCAGTAAGAACAGGGAAGGGGATCAGCCCCAGCATTTT; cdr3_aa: CASSKNREGDQPQHF
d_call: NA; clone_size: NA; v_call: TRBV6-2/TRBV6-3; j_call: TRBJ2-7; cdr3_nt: TGTGCCAGCACCCCCCTGGGGCCTCGGGAGCAGTACTTC; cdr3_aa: CASTPLGPREQYF
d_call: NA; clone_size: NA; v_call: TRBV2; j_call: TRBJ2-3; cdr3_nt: TGTGCCAGCAACCCCAGGCCCCAAGATACGCAGTATTTT; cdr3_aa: CASNPRPQDTQYF
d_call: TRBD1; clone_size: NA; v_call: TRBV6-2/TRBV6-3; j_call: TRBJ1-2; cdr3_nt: TGTGCCAGCAGTTACCCGACAGGGTATTCGAGCTACACCTTC; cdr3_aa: CASSYPTGYSSYTF
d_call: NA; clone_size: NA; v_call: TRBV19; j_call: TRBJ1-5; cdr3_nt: TGTGCCAGTAGTATCCGGGGGAAAGGTTTCAATCAGCCCCAGCATTTT; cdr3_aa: CASSIRGKGFNQPQHF
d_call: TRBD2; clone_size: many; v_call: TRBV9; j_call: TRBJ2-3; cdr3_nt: TGTGCCAGCAGCGACCCAGGGGTAACTAGCGGGGCTGTTGCGGATACGCAGTATTTT; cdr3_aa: CASSDPGVTSGAVADTQYF
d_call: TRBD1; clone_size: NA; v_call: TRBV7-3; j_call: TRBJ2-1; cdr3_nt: TGTGCCAGCAGCTTTTCCCCAGACAGGGGAAACGAGCAGTTCTTC; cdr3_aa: CASSFSPDRGNEQFF
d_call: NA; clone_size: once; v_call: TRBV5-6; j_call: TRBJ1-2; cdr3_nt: TGTGCCAGCAGCTTTCAGGGGTCCCGATACCTTAACTATGGCTACACCTTC; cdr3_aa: CASSFQGSRYLNYGYTF
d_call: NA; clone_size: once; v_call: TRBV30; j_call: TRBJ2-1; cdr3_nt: TGTGCCTGGAGATCTCAGGGTGGCGGGGCTAAAGAGCAGTTCTTC; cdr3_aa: CAWRSQGGGAKEQFF
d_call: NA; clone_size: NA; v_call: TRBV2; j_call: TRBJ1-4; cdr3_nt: TGTGCCAGCGGACAGTTTGAGGAAAAACTGTTTTTT; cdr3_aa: CASGQFEEKLFF
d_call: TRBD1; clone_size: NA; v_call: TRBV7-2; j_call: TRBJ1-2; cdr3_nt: TGTGCCAGCAGCTTTCAGGGGGCGGGCAATGGCTACACCTTC; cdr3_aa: CASSFQGAGNGYTF
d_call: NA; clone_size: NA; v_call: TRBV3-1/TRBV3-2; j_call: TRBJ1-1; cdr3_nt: TGTGCCAGCAGCCACCCCCCCCAGGGCGGTACTGAAGCTTTCTTT; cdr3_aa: CASSHPPQGGTEAFF
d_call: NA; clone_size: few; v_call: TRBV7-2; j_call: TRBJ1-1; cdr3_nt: TGTGCCAGCAGCTTTAGTGTAAACACTGAAGCTTTCTTT; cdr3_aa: CASSFSVNTEAFF
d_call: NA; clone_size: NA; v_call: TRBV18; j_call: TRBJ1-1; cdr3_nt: TGTGCCAGCTCACTGACGGGAGAGAACACTGAAGCTTTCTTT; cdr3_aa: CASSLTGENTEAFF
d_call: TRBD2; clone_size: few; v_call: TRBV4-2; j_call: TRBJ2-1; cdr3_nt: TGTGCCAGCAGCCAAGTATATAGCGGGAGCGGCGTAATGAGCTCCTACAATGAGCAGTTCTTC; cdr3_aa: CASSQVYSGSGVMSSYNEQFF
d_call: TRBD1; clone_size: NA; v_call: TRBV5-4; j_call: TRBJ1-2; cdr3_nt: TGTGCCAGCAGCTTGGCGGGACAGGGGAACTATGGCTACACCTTC; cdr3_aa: CASSLAGQGNYGYTF
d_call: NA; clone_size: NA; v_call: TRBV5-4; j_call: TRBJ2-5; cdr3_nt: TGTGCCAGCACCCCCCCAGGGGCTAAAGAGACCCAGTACTTC; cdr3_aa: CASTPPGAKETQYF
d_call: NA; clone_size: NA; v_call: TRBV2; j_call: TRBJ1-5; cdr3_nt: TGTGCCAGCAGTTGGGACTTTAGCAATCAGCCCCAGCATTTT; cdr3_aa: CASSWDFSNQPQHF
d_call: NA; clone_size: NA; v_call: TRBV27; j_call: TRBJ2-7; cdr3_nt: TGTGCCAGCAGTTCAAACAGGGACGCTCGGTCCTACGAGCAGTACTTC; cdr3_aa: CASSSNRDARSYEQYF
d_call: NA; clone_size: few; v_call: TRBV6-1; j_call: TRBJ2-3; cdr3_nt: TGTGCCAGCAGTGAACATGGCTATACGCAGTATTTT; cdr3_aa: CASSEHGYTQYF
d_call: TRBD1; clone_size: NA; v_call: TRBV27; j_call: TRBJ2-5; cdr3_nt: TGTGCCAGCAGTACCACAGGGGGCTGGCAGACCCAGTACTTC; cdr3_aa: CASSTTGGWQTQYF
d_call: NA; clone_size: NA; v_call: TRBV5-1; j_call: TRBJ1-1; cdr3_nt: TGCGCCAGCAGCCCCACAGGGAGAGCGAACACTGAAGCTTTCTTT; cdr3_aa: CASSPTGRANTEAFF
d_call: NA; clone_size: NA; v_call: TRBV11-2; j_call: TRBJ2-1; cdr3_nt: TGTGCCAGCAGTAGACTAGTCCTAAATGAGCAGTTCTTC; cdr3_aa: CASSRLVLNEQFF
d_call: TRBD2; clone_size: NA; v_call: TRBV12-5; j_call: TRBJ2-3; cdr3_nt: TGTGCTAGTGGTTTGGGGACTAGCGGGTTTTCAGATACGCAGTATTTT; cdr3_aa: CASGLGTSGFSDTQYF
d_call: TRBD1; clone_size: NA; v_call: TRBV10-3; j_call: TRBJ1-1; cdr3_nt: TGTGCCATCAGTGGGTCAACAGGGGGCTATGGTACTGAAGCTTTCTTT; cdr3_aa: CAISGSTGGYGTEAFF
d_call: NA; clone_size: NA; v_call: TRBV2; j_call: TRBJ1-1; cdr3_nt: TGTGCCAGCAGTGACAGGGGCGGAGAAGCTTTCTTT; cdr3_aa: CASSDRGGEAFF
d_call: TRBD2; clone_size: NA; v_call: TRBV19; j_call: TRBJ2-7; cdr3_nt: TGTGCCAGTAGTTCGACCGGGACTAGCGGGAAGGAGCAGTACTTC; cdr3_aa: CASSSTGTSGKEQYF
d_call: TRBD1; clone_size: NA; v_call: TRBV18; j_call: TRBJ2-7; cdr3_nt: TGTGCCAGCTCACCGGGACAGGGAAGCTCCTACGAGCAGTACTTC; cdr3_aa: CASSPGQGSSYEQYF